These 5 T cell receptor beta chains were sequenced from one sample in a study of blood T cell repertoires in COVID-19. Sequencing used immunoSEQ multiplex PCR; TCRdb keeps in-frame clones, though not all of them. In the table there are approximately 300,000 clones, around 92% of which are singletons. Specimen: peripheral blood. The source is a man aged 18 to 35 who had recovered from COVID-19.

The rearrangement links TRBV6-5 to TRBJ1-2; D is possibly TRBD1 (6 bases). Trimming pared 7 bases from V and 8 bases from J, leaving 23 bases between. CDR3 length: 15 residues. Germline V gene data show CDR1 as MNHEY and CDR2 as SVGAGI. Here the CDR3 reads CASKEFRGPQGGYTF. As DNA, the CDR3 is TGTGCCAGCAAGGAATTCCGGGGACCCCAGGGGGGCTACACCTTC.

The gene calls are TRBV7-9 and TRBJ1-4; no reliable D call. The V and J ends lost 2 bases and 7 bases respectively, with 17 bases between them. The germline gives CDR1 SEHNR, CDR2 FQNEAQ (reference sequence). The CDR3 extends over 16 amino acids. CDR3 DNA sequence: TGTGCCAGCAGCTTAATTGACGGACCTGCGGGTGAAAAACTGTTTTTT. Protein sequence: CASSLIDGPAGEKLFF.

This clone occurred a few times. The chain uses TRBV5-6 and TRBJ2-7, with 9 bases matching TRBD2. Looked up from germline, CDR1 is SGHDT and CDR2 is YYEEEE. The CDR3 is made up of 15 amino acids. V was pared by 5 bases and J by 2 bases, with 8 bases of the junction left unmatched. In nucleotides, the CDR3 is TGTGCCAGCAGTCGTCTTAGCGGGGGAACCTACGAGCAGTACTTC. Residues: CASSRLSGGTYEQYF.

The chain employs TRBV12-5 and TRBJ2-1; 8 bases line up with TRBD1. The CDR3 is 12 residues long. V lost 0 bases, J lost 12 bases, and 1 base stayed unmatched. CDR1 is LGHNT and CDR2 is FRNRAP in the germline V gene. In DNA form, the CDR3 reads TGTGCTAGTGGTTTGGTCGGGACAGGGCAGTTCTTC. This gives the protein CASGLVGTGQFF.

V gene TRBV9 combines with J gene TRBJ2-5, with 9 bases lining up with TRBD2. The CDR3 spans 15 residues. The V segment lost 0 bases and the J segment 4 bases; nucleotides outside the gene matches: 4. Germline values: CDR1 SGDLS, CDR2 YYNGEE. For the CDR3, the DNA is TGTGCCAGCAGCGTAGGCGGTAGCGGGGGAGAGACCCAGTACTTC. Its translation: CASSVGGSGGETQYF. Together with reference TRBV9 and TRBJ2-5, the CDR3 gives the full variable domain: DSGVTQTPKHLITATGQRVTLRCSPRSGDLSVYWYQQSLDQGLQFLIQYYNGEERAKGNILERFSAQQFPDLHSELNLSSLELGDSALYFCASSVGGSGGETQYFGPGTRLLVL.